Presented here are 15 T cell receptor beta chains from one specimen sequenced in a study of naive and memory T cell subsets. An equimolar mix of two oligonucleotides served as the beta constant-region primer for TRBC1 and TRBC2. Ligated cDNA was amplified by four rounds of PCR with nested alpha and beta constant-region primers and SP2. Using its own MiXCR run on the UMI-ligation and nested PCR reads, TCRdb lists one record per CDR3 protein. The repertoire holds 120,000 to 150,000 distinct CDR3 sequences, 22% seen once, with 0.11% in the top ten. Study-level results: A few larger clonotypes appeared in naive repertoires, especially CD8, possibly memory cells re-expressing CD45RA.

Their recognized antigens are unknown. Sequencing was carried out using naive CD4+ T cells from blood. All receptors derive from a human donor in good health.

The chain uses TRBV20-1 and TRBJ2-3, with 9 nucleotides matching TRBD2. The CDR3 has 14 amino acids. From germline, CDR1 is DFQATT and CDR2 SNEGSKA (reference sequence). The V gene end was trimmed by 5 bases and the J gene end by 1 base; junction bases not matched to a gene: 4. The CDR3 nucleotides are TGCAGTGCTCAGACTAGCGGTCGCACAGATACGCAGTATTTT. It encodes CSAQTSGRTDTQYF.

V and J are TRBV5-4 and TRBJ2-7; possible D gene TRBD1, 6 bases. V was cut by 0 bases and J by 4 bases, with 17 bases left in between. In germline, CDR1 is SGHNT, CDR2 YYREEE (reference sequence). CDR3 length: 16 amino acids. The CDR3 reads CASSLEGVSGLYEQYF. The DNA for the CDR3 is TGTGCCAGCAGCTTGGAGGGGGTCTCTGGGCTATACGAGCAGTACTTC.

The chain employs TRBV5-1 and TRBJ2-3; 8 nucleotides agree with TRBD1. Germline V CDR1 and CDR2: SGHRS, YFSETQ. The CDR3 has 16 amino acids. With 3 bases clipped from V and 2 bases from J, the junction kept 8 bases outside the gene matches. The CDR3 sequence: CASSWGSGGTTDTQYF. The CDR3 coding sequence is TGCGCCAGCAGCTGGGGGTCAGGGGGCACCACAGATACGCAGTATTTT.

The rearrangement uses TRBV5-1 and TRBJ1-5, with D perhaps TRBD1 (5 bases). Germline V gives CDR1 SGHRS, CDR2 YFSETQ. Trimming stripped 0 bases from V and 3 bases from J, with 10 bases between. This CDR3 has 15 amino acids. The CDR3 reads CASSLAGGNNQPQHF. CDR3 DNA sequence: TGCGCCAGCAGCTTGGCGGGGGGTAACAATCAGCCCCAGCATTTT.

This clonotype was counted only a few times. The CDR3 DNA is TGCGCCAGCAGCCAAGAACCGACAGGGGGCTCCTACGAGCAGTACTTC. It encodes CASSQEPTGGSYEQYF. The chain combines TRBV4-3 with TRBJ2-7; 9 bases fit TRBD1. The ends lost 0 bases at V and 0 bases at J; junction bases unmatched: 3. Germline V gene data show CDR1 as LGHNA and CDR2 as YSLEER. The CDR3 has 16 residues.

The sample holds many counts of this clonotype. The J gene is TRBJ1-1, the V gene TRBV5-6; 7 nucleotides match TRBD1. The V gene end was trimmed by 5 bases and the J gene end by 1 base; junction bases not matched to a gene: 11. There are 16 residues in the CDR3. Germline V gene data show CDR1 as SGHDT and CDR2 as YYEEEE. DNA for the CDR3: TGTGCCAGCAGGGGGAGGGGGACAGAAGAGAACACTGAAGCTTTCTTT. This translates into CASRGRGTEENTEAFF. Full variable domain (remainder filled in from reference TRBV5-6 and TRBJ1-1): DAGVTQSPTHLIKTRGQQVTLRCSPKSGHDTVSWYQQALGQGPQFIFQYYEEEERQRGNFPDRFSGHQFPNYSSELNVNALLLGDSALYLCASRGRGTEENTEAFFGQGTRLTVV.

This clonotype has just a few counts. The chain joins TRBV7-2 to TRBJ2-1; D might be TRBD2 (5 bases). Trimming pared 0 bases from V and 13 bases from J, leaving 13 bases between. Germline CDR1 SGHTA, CDR2 FQGNSA. CDR3 length equals 13 residues. CDR3 region: CASSLAERVPQFF. In DNA form, the CDR3 reads TGTGCCAGCAGCTTAGCGGAGAGGGTACCACAGTTCTTC.

This clonotype was seen more than once but under ten times. V gene TRBV6-5 combines with J gene TRBJ2-1, with a possible D match to TRBD2 (5 bases). Germline values: CDR1 MNHEY, CDR2 SVGAGI. Deletions cut 6 bases from V and 4 bases from J, with 13 bases between. This CDR3 region has 14 residues. CDR3 DNA sequence: TGTGCCAGCAGCCACGGGGTAACGTACAATGAGCAGTTCTTC. Encoded protein: CASSHGVTYNEQFF.

In its sample, this clonotype was seen a few times. This CDR3 is CASSLSDSRPDTQYF. The CDR3 coding sequence is TGTGCCAGCAGCTTATCGGACAGCAGACCAGATACGCAGTATTTT. The chain has TRBV11-2 and TRBJ2-3; D is possibly TRBD1 (6 bases). The germline V gene encodes CDR1 SGHAT and CDR2 FQNNGV. This CDR3 contains 15 residues. With 2 bases removed from V and 4 bases from J, the gap between germline ends came to 13 bases.

The rearrangement joins TRBV2 to TRBJ2-7, with 10 bases that match TRBD1. J was trimmed by 2 bases and V by 6 bases; bases with no gene match: 4. Germline CDR1 and CDR2: SNHLY and FYNNEI. The CDR3 covers 14 residues. In DNA, the CDR3 is TGTGCCAGCAGACTCGGACAGGGGGCCTACGAGCAGTACTTC. It yields the protein CASRLGQGAYEQYF.

The genes are TRBV6-2 or TRBV6-3 and TRBJ1-5; no definite D call. V dropped 2 bases and J dropped 3 bases, with 14 bases sitting between them. The germline CDR1 and CDR2 sequences are MNHEY and SVGEGT. The CDR3 is 16 residues long. CDR3 residues: CASSYGLEASNQPQHF. DNA for the CDR3: TGTGCCAGCAGTTACGGACTAGAGGCCTCCAATCAGCCCCAGCATTTT.

V usage is TRBV6-5 and J usage is TRBJ2-7; TRBD2 agrees at 13 bases. Unmatched junction bases numbered 5, after V lost 4 bases and J lost 5 bases. CDR3 length equals 15 residues. Germline-derived CDR1 and CDR2 are MNHEY and SVGAGI. CDR3 loop: CASSSTSGRSHEQYF. Written as DNA, the CDR3 is TGTGCCAGCAGTTCGACTAGCGGGAGGTCCCACGAGCAGTACTTC.

The rearrangement links TRBV20-1 to TRBJ1-2, with 8 nucleotides matching TRBD1. This CDR3 spans 15 amino acids. V lost 5 bases to trimming and J lost 3 bases; unmatched junction nucleotides: 11. The germline V gene encodes CDR1 DFQATT and CDR2 SNEGSKA (reference sequence). DNA for the CDR3: TGCAGTGCTGAAAAAGGACAGGGAGCGGACTATGGCTACACCTTC. As protein: CSAEKGQGADYGYTF.

There are a few counts of this clonotype. This chain connects TRBV10-3 to TRBJ1-1; possible D gene TRBD1, 5 bases. The germline gives CDR1 ENHRY, CDR2 SYGVKD. Trimming took 4 bases from V and 4 from J, leaving 10 bases between them. This CDR3 has 13 amino acids. DNA of the CDR3: TGTGCCATCAGTGCCTCAGGGACCACTGAAGCTTTCTTT. Translation: CAISASGTTEAFF.

This clonotype was seen at least ten times. J is TRBJ1-2 and V is TRBV27; D not resolved. Trimming pared 3 bases from V and 0 bases from J, leaving 11 bases between. The CDR3 length is 15 residues. CDR1 and CDR2 from the germline V gene are MNHEY and SMNVEV (reference sequence). For the CDR3, the DNA is TGTGCCAGCAGTTTTTGGGCCGATTCTAACTATGGCTACACCTTC. As protein: CASSFWADSNYGYTF.